This TCR beta chain is from a study of blood T cell repertoires in COVID-19 (dated by TCRdb to 2020 to 2022). A note on the overall study: Collaborator samples came from the United States, Italy and Spain and covered acute and convalescent phases of COVID-19. The material from the prospective study consisted of cDNA or gDNA derived from T cells, B-cell-depleted T cells, or PBMCs. Subjects who had been exposed to COVID-19, were actively infected with it, or had recovered from it provided the deeply sampled blood TCRbeta repertoires that made up the dataset. The repertoires were released in a freely available public database intended as a resource for research on the immune response to SARS-CoV-2. Samples came from the ongoing ImmuneRACE study (first 160 participants) plus 1,254 subjects from 6 global collaborators. A de-identified subject ID, COVID-19 status, age in years and sex were almost always included in the sample metadata. Where HLA class I and class II types were available, the types were taken from metadata supplied by the sample provider, not from assay-based typing.

The immunoSEQ Assay, a bias-controlled multiplex PCR, was used to amplify TCRbeta CDR3 regions from genomic DNA. The study's own analysis went as follows. The number of nucleated cells in each sample was estimated from the amplification of reference gene primers within the assay. To quantify the absolute abundance of each unique TCRbeta CDR3 rearrangement, sequence reads were collapsed and filtered. For each sample, productive Simpson clonality was calculated by taking the square root of Simpson's diversity index across productive rearrangements. In TCRdb, the immuneACCESS table is reduced to in-frame sequences with V and J assigned. These tables do not hold every clone; where another copy was compared, an unresolved V gene accounts for under half, and the others remain unexplained. Clone size and V and J calls were adopted from that table, with D and trimming inferred from the DNA. This sample comprises about 180,000 clones, approximately 80% of them detected only once. The ten largest clones capture over 12% of the sample.

Paper-wide results and their limitations: How much clinical and demographic metadata was included differed by source and by participant, and the metadata was provided uncurated.

Participants in the prospective study were aged roughly 18 to 100 years, lived in under 30 United States geographic areas, and enrolled through a virtual design. In the prospective study, participants were assigned to cohorts based on the clinical history participants reported in a screening survey and a study questionnaire. ImmuneRACE Cohort 3 recovered participants were defined by two consecutive negative NP/OP PCR tests, healthcare professional clearance, or symptom resolution. In the prospective study, whole blood, serum and a nasopharyngeal or oropharyngeal swab were collected from each participant by mobile phlebotomists. Prospective study participants could optionally give additional blood draws and questionnaires over an approximately 2-month period. Before DNA extraction, prospective study blood samples were shipped either frozen or at room temperature. Sequences KGHSH (CDR1) and LQKENI (CDR2) are obtained from the germline V gene. Including the terminal cysteine and phenylalanine, the CDR3 comprises 14 residues. Left in the record is the CDR3 DNA by itself, 42 bases read in frame from the first base. The junction shows trimming of 0 bases on V and 9 bases on J, and the gene matches do not reach 6 bases of it.

Concerning this clone itself: Its target antigen remains unknown. Base qualities are not at hand, and no much larger clone is one base apart.

The sequence came from a man aged 45 to 65 who had recovered from COVID-19. Sequenced material: PBMCs or T cells enriched from blood (not recorded which). This receptor chain uses TRBV18 and TRBJ2-7; TRBD1 agrees with 9 junctional bases. The DNA is TGTGCCAGCTCACCACCGGGACAGGGCGTCGGGCAGTACTTC. It specifies CASSPPGQGVGQYF.